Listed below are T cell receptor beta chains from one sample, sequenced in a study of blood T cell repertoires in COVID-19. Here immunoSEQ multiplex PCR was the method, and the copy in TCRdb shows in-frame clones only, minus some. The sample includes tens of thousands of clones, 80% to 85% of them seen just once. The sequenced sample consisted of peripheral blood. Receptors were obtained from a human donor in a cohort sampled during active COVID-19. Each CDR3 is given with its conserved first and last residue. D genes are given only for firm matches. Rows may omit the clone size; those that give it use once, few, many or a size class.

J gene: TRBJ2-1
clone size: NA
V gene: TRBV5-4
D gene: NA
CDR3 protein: CASSLGLSSYNEQFF
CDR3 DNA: TGTGCCAGCAGCTTGGGACTGAGCTCCTACAATGAGCAGTTCTTC

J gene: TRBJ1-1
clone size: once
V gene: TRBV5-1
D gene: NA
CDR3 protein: CASRPGEWYTEAFF
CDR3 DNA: TGCGCCAGCAGGCCAGGGGAATGGTACACTGAAGCTTTCTTT

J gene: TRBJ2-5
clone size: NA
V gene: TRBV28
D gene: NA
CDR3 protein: CASSPPGGQETQYF
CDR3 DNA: TGTGCCAGCAGCCCACCAGGGGGGCAAGAGACCCAGTACTTC

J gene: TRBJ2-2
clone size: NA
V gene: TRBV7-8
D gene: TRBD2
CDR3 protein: CASSLGAGGTGELFF
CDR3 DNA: TGTGCCAGCAGCTTAGGGGCGGGGGGAACCGGGGAGCTGTTTTTT

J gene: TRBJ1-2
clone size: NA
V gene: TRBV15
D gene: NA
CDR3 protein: CATRNGVLQGGYTF
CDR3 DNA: TGTGCCACCAGAAACGGGGTCCTCCAAGGGGGCTACACCTTC

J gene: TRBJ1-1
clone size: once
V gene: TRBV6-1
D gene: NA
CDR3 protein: CASSESSRDTEAFF
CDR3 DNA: TGTGCCAGCAGTGAAAGCTCCCGCGACACTGAAGCTTTCTTT

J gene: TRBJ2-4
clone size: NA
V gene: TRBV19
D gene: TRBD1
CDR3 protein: CASSIGQGLNIQYF
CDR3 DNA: TGTGCCAGTAGTATCGGACAGGGGTTAAACATTCAGTACTTC

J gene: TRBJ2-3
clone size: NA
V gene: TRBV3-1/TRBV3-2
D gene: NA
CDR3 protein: CASSQGLGARRDTQYF
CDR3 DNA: TGTGCCAGCAGCCAAGGTTTAGGGGCGAGGAGAGATACGCAGTATTTT

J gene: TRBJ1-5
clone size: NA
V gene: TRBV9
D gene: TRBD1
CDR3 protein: CASSPDREGQPQHF
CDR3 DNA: TGTGCCAGCAGTCCTGACAGGGAAGGACAGCCCCAGCATTTT

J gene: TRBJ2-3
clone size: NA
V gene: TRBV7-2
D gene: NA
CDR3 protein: CASSFHGRGADTQYF
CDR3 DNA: TGTGCCAGCAGCTTTCATGGCAGGGGGGCAGATACGCAGTATTTT

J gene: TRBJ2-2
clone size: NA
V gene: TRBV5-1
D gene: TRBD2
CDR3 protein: CASSLFASGNTGELFF
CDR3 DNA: TGCGCCAGCAGCTTGTTCGCTAGCGGCAACACCGGGGAGCTGTTTTTT

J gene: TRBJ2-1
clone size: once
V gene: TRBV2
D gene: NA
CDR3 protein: CASTLAAFNEQFF
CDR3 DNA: TGTGCCAGCACGCTAGCTGCCTTCAATGAGCAGTTCTTC

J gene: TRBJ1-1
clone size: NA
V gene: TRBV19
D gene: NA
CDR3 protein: CASSMGRVNTEAFF
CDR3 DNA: TGTGCCAGTAGTATGGGGAGGGTGAACACTGAAGCTTTCTTT

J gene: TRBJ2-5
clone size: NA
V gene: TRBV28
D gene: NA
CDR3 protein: CASSTLGTQYF
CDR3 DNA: TGTGCCAGCAGTACCCTCGGGACCCAGTACTTC

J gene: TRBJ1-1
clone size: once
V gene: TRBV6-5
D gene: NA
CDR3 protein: CASSYSIAQPNTEAFF
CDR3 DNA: TGTGCCAGCAGTTACTCGATTGCACAGCCGAACACTGAAGCTTTCTTT

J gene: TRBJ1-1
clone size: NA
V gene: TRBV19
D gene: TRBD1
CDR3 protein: CASSILQTGSNTEAFF
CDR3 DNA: TGTGCCAGTAGTATCCTCCAGACAGGGTCGAACACTGAAGCTTTCTTT

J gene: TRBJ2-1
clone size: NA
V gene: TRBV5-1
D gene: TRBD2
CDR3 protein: CASSSIAGGSNEQFF
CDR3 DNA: TGCGCCAGCAGCTCTATAGCGGGAGGGTCCAATGAGCAGTTCTTC

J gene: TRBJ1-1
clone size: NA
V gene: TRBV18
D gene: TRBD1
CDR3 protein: CASSPQGTGLMNTEAFF
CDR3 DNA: TGTGCCAGCTCACCTCAGGGGACAGGGCTGATGAACACTGAAGCTTTCTTT

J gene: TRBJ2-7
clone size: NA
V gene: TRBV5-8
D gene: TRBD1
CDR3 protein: CASSGFRDRFSYEQYF
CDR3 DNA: TGTGCCAGCAGCGGATTCCGGGACAGGTTCTCCTACGAGCAGTACTTC

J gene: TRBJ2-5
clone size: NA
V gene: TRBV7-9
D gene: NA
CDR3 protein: CASSLEQVRETQYF
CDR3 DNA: TGTGCCAGCAGCTTAGAACAGGTTCGAGAGACCCAGTACTTC

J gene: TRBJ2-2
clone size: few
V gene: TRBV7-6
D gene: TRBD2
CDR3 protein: CASSLSGGNFGELFF
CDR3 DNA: TGTGCCAGCAGCTTGAGCGGGGGGAATTTCGGGGAGCTGTTTTTT

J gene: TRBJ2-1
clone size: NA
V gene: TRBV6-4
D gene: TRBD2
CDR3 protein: CASSDSSGGANEQFF
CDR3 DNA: TGTGCCAGCAGTGACTCTAGCGGGGGGGCCAATGAGCAGTTCTTC

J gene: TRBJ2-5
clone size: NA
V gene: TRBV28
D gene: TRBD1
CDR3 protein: CASSPGGEGETQYF
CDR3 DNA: TGTGCCAGCAGCCCAGGGGGCGAGGGAGAGACCCAGTACTTC

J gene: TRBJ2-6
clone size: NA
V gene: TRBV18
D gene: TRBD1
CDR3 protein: CASSLTGTGNSGANVLTF
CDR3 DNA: TGTGCCAGCTCACTAACCGGGACAGGAAACTCTGGGGCCAACGTCCTGACTTTC

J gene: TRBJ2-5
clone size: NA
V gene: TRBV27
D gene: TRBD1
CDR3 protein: CASSSKPGGYSETQYF
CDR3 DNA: TGTGCCAGCAGTTCCAAGCCAGGGGGCTATTCGGAGACCCAGTACTTC

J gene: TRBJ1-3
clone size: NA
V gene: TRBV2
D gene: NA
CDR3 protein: CASSESGAHFSGNTIYF
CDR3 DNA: TGTGCCAGCAGTGAAAGTGGTGCACATTTCTCTGGAAACACCATATATTTT

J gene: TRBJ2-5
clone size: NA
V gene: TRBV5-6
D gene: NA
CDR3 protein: CASSFFPGEETQYF
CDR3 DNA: TGTGCCAGCAGCTTCTTTCCGGGAGAAGAGACCCAGTACTTC

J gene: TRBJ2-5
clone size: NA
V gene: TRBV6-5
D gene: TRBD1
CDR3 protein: CASTLTGGFQETQYF
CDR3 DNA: TGTGCCAGCACCCTGACAGGGGGCTTTCAAGAGACCCAGTACTTC

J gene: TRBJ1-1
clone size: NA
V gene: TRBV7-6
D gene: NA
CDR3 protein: CASSLAVWAPEAFF
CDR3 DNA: TGTGCCAGCAGCTTAGCCGTGTGGGCCCCTGAAGCTTTCTTT

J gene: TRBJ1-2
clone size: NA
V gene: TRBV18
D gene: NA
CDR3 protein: CASSPGGDYGYTF
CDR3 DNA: TGTGCCAGCTCACCAGGGGGGGACTATGGCTACACCTTC

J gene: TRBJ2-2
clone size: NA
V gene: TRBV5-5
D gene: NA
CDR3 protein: CASSFIARDTGELFF
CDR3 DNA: TGTGCCAGCAGCTTTATCGCCCGAGACACCGGGGAGCTGTTTTTT

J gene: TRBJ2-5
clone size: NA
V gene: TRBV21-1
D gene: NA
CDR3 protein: CASSRRTVETQYF
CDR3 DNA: TGTGCCAGCAGCAGGAGGACGGTAGAGACCCAGTACTTC

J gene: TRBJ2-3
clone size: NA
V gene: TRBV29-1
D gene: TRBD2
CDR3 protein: CSDFGLAGSGDTQYF
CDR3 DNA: TGCAGCGACTTCGGACTAGCGGGAAGTGGAGATACGCAGTATTTT

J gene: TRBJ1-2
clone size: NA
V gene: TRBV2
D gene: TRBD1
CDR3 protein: CASSGTGGHGYTF
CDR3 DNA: TGTGCCAGCAGTGGGACAGGGGGCCATGGCTACACCTTC

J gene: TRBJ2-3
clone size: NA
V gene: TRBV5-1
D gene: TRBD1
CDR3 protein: CASSEQGPSTDTQYF
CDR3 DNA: TGCGCCAGCAGCGAACAGGGGCCTAGCACAGATACGCAGTATTTT

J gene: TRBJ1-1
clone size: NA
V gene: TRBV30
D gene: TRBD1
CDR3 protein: CAWSTGQGYTEAFF
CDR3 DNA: TGTGCCTGGAGTACGGGACAGGGTTACACTGAAGCTTTCTTT

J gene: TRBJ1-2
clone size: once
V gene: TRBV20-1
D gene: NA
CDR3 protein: CSTFHPYGYTF
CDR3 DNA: TGCAGTACATTTCACCCCTATGGCTACACCTTC

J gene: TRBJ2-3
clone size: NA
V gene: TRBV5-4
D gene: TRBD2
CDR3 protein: CASSPLAGGRPDTQYF
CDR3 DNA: TGTGCCAGCAGCCCACTAGCGGGGGGGCGGCCAGATACGCAGTATTTT

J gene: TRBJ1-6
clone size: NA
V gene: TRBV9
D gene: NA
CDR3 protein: CASSVEGRGNSPLHF
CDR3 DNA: TGTGCCAGCAGCGTAGAGGGCAGGGGTAATTCACCCCTCCACTTT

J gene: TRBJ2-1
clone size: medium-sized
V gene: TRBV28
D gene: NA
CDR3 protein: CASRTQRAPYNEQFF
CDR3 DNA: TGTGCCAGCAGAACTCAGCGGGCTCCTTACAATGAGCAGTTCTTC

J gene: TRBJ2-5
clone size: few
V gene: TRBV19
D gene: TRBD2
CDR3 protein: CASSIPTSGGGETQYF
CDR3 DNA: TGTGCCAGTAGTATACCGACTAGCGGGGGAGGGGAGACCCAGTACTTC

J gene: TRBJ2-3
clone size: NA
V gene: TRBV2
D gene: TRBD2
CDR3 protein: CASSARTSGMDTQYF
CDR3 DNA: TGTGCCAGCAGTGCCCGGACTAGCGGGATGGATACGCAGTATTTT

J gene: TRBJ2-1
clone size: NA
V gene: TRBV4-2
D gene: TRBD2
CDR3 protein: CASSQASGGRNEQFF
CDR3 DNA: TGTGCCAGCAGCCAAGCTAGCGGGGGGCGCAATGAGCAGTTCTTC

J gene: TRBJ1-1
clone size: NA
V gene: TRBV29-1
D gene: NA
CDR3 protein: CSVSTGFWANRNTEAFF
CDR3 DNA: TGCAGCGTTTCAACGGGATTTTGGGCGAACAGGAACACTGAAGCTTTCTTT

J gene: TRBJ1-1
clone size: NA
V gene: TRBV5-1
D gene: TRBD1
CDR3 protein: CASSLPTGGEWNTEAFF
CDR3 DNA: TGCGCCAGCAGCTTGCCGACAGGGGGTGAGTGGAACACTGAAGCTTTCTTT

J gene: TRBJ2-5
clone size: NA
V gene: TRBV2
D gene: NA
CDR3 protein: CASSAGTSQETQYF
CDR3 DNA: TGTGCCAGCAGTGCCGGGACTTCTCAAGAGACCCAGTACTTC

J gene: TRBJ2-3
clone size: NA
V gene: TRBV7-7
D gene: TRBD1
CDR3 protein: CASSSGQGSTDTQYF
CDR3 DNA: TGTGCTAGCAGCTCCGGACAGGGCAGCACAGATACGCAGTATTTT

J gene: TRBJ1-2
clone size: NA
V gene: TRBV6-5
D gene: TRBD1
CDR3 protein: CASKGTGSNTF
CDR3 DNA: TGTGCCAGCAAAGGGACAGGGAGCAACACCTTC

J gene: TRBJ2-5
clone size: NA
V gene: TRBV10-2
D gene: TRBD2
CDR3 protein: CASNKAGGPLETQYF
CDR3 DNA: TGCGCCAGCAATAAAGCGGGGGGGCCGTTGGAGACCCAGTACTTC

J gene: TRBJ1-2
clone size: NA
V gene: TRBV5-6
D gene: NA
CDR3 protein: CASSLVGAVDYGYTF
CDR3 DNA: TGTGCCAGCAGCTTGGTTGGGGCCGTTGACTATGGCTACACCTTC

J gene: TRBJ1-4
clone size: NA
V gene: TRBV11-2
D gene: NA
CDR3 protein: CASSRGVGGGGEKLFF
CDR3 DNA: TGTGCCAGCAGCAGAGGGGTTGGGGGAGGAGGTGAAAAACTGTTTTTT

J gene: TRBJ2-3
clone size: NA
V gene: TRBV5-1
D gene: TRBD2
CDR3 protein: CASSLPLAGGDTQYF
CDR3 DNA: TGCGCCAGCAGCTTGCCACTAGCGGGGGGGGATACGCAGTATTTT

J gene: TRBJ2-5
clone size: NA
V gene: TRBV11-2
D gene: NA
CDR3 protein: CASSWPGERETQYF
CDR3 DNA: TGTGCCAGCAGCTGGCCGGGTGAAAGAGAGACCCAGTACTTC